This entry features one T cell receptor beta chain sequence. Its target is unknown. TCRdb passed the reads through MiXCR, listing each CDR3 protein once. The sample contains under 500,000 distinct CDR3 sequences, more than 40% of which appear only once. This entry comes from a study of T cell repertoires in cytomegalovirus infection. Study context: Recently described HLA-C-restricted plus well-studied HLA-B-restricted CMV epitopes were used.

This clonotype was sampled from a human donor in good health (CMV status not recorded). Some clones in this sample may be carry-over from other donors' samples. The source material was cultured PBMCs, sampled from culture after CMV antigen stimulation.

The CDR3 reads CSVEGQGGQKLFF. Written as DNA, the CDR3 is TGCAGCGTTGAAGGACAGGGAGGTCAGAAACTGTTTTTT. The chain uses TRBV29-1 and TRBJ1-4, with 7 bases matching TRBD1. The germline V gene encodes CDR1 SQVTM and CDR2 ANQGSEA. V lost 1 base, J lost 11 bases, and 7 bases stayed unmatched. This CDR3 region has 13 residues.